The present T cell receptor (beta chain) was sequenced within a study of early T cells in non-severe SARS-CoV-2 infection (dated by TCRdb to the early 2020s). As for the study more broadly: Because TCR sequencing was done on bulk RNA from unsorted whole blood, the alpha and beta chains could not be paired. Study-wide findings and limitations: Matching against VDJdb was skewed toward anti-spike CD8 responses, likely underestimated virus-specific expansions, and missed private and CD4 specificities.

This clonotype was recorded many times. Its antigen has not been determined. Qualities for individual bases were not recorded, and no much larger clone is one base off. Library method: 5' RACE. The run used a NextSeq 500. The TCR library protocol attached unique molecular identifiers to individual cDNA molecules to correct for sequencing error and PCR bias. Sequencing covered both TCR alpha and beta chains, and within each sample the abundances of alpha and beta sequences were tightly co-correlated. The study's processing was this. V gene, J gene and CDR3 annotation of TCR sequences was performed with Decombinator V4. Expanded TCRs were defined as changing significantly between any two time points under a Poisson model with p below 0.0001. TCR abundances were normalised to the total number of TCRs sequenced in each sample and reported as counts per million. TRAV1-2 paired with TRAJ12, TRAJ20 or TRAJ33 defined MAIT TCRs, while TRAV10 paired with TRAJ18 defined iNKT TCRs. VDJdb, accessed on 1 November 2021, was searched for TCRs annotated for CMV, EBV and SARS-CoV-2, and TCRs annotated for more than one antigen were excluded. TCRdb cleaned the public reads at Q25 with fastp, built clones with MiXCR and kept in-frame beta chains. Rows merge per CDR3 protein into single entries with the most common DNA and genes. TCRdb, not the original authors, processed these V and J calls. The sample table contains roughly 50,000 distinct CDR3 sequences; only one count was recorded for roughly 7.6% of them. The top ten constitute about 10% of the sample.

This was a case-control study nested in a cohort of healthcare workers in London, UK, who had nasopharyngeal swab PCR tests and blood samples taken every week. Healthcare workers were enrolled in the week of the UK lockdown, from 23 to 31 March 2020, and were followed every week for up to roughly 15 weeks. The CDR3 contains 17 residues, cysteine and phenylalanine counted. Only the CDR3 region is kept as DNA, spanning 51 bases read in frame from base 1. The sequence is built from TRBV21-1 and TRBJ2-1; the table's D call, TRBD2, was not checked against the DNA. TRBV21-1 is listed as a pseudogene. The clonotype originates from an adult who was a healthcare worker with PCR-confirmed SARS-CoV-2 infection or an uninfected control (not recorded which). The source was whole blood, collected at baseline. DNA sequence: TGTGCCAGCAGCTGTAAAGAGAGAAGCGGAACTTACAATGAGCAGTTCTTC. The resulting protein is CASSCKERSGTYNEQFF.